A single sample gave rise to the 29 T cell receptor beta chains below, sequenced in a study of blood T cell repertoires in COVID-19. Some clones are missing from TCRdb's copy, which holds only in-frame ones; the method was immunoSEQ multiplex PCR. This sample yields some 100,000 clones, of which 88% are seen a single time; 4.8% belongs to the top ten. What was sequenced was peripheral blood. These receptors all come from a woman older than 75 with active COVID-19.

V usage is TRBV28 and J usage is TRBJ2-1, with TRBD1 matching over 8 bases. CDR3 length equals 15 residues. V shed 5 bases and J 0 bases; nucleotides not matched to a gene: 3. Germline lookup yields CDR1 MDHEN and CDR2 SYDVKM. CDR3 DNA sequence: TGTGCCAGCAGTCCGGGACAGGACTCCTACAATGAGCAGTTCTTC. Translated, it gives CASSPGQDSYNEQFF.

This chain uses TRBV6-5 with TRBJ1-2; 8 bases fit TRBD1. The germline gives CDR1 MNHEY, CDR2 SVGAGI. The V and J ends lost 5 bases and 3 bases, in that order; junction bases with no gene match: 5. The CDR3 has 14 amino acids. DNA for the CDR3: TGTGCCAGCAGTCTTTCGACAGGGGACTATGGCTACACCTTC. Amino acid sequence: CASSLSTGDYGYTF.

This rearrangement joins TRBV30 to TRBJ2-7, with 11 positions matching TRBD2. Germline CDR1 GTSNPN, CDR2 SVGIG (reference sequence). The CDR3 spans 16 residues. J was trimmed by 3 bases and V by 1 base; bases with no gene match: 8. The CDR3 DNA sequence: TGTGCCTGGAGTGCAACTAGCGGGAGAGGCTTCTACGAGCAGTACTTC. Residues: CAWSATSGRGFYEQYF.

The chain uses TRBV25-1 and TRBJ2-3; 8 nucleotides match TRBD2. CDR3 length: 17 amino acids. Germline V CDR1 and CDR2: MGHDK, SYGVNS. V trimming: 5 bases; J trimming: 1 base; junction bases outside the gene matches: 11. The CDR3 DNA reads as TGTGCCAGCAGTCTTCCAGCGGGAGTTATCGGCACAGATACGCAGTATTTT. Amino acid sequence: CASSLPAGVIGTDTQYF.

This clone was counted a few times. J is TRBJ1-5 and V is TRBV28, with D tentatively TRBD1 (6 bases). The CDR3 is made up of 13 amino acids. V was clipped by 7 bases and J by 7 bases, with 14 bases between them. Germline V gene sequence: CDR1 MDHEN, CDR2 SYDVKM. CDR3 DNA sequence: TGTGCCAGCACTGCACAGGGCAGACAGCCCCAGCATTTT. Translated: CASTAQGRQPQHF.

V gene TRBV5-4 combines with J gene TRBJ2-7; no reliable D call. The germline CDR1 and CDR2 sequences are SGHNT and YYREEE (reference sequence). V gave up 0 bases and J gave up 1 base, with 17 bases separating them. This CDR3 comprises 17 residues. The CDR3 coding sequence is TGTGCCAGCAGCTTGGGTAGCTCCAGAACTACTTCCTACGAGCAGTACTTC. This gives the protein CASSLGSSRTTSYEQYF.

The V and J genes are TRBV9 and TRBJ1-2; 8 bases match TRBD1. There are 14 residues in the CDR3. The V segment lost 3 bases and the J segment 3 bases; nucleotides outside the gene matches: 4. Germline assignment: CDR1 SGDLS and CDR2 YYNGEE. The CDR3 protein is CASSAGGTYYGYTF. CDR3 DNA sequence: TGTGCCAGCAGCGCAGGGGGCACATACTATGGCTACACCTTC.

This chain uses TRBV6-1 with TRBJ1-5; the D is unclear. Germline V CDR1 and CDR2: MNHNS, SASEGT. The germline V and J ends were trimmed by 2 bases and 0 bases, with 11 bases remaining between them. The CDR3 totals 16 residues. The DNA of the CDR3 is TGTGCCAGCAGTGAACGGCGGCCCTATAGCAATCAGCCCCAGCATTTT. Residues: CASSERRPYSNQPQHF.

Here the CDR3 reads CASSPLQGEETQYF. CDR3 in DNA: TGCGCCAGCAGCCCCCTACAGGGTGAAGAGACCCAGTACTTC. The chain uses TRBV5-1 and TRBJ2-5, with a weak D call TRBD1 (6 bases). The CDR3 is 14 residues long. V was cut by 4 bases and J by 3 bases, with 13 bases left in between. Looked up from germline, CDR1 is SGHRS and CDR2 is YFSETQ.

This chain connects TRBV6-5 to TRBJ2-1, with 12 bases lining up with TRBD2. This CDR3 is 15 amino acids long. Trimming cost V 6 bases and J 7 bases; bases outside gene matches: 7. Looked up from germline, CDR1 is MNHEY and CDR2 is SVGAGI. The CDR3 sequence is CASRVLAGGGNEQFF. CDR3 sequence (DNA): TGTGCCAGCAGGGTACTAGCGGGGGGTGGAAATGAGCAGTTCTTC.

This rearrangement joins TRBV19 to TRBJ1-2; D ambiguous. This CDR3 contains 13 residues. Germline CDR1 and CDR2: LNHDA and SQIVND (reference sequence). V dropped 5 bases and J dropped 8 bases, with 15 bases sitting between them. In nucleotides, the CDR3 is TGTGCCAGTAGTCCCCCAGGTCGGTGGGGCTACACCTTC. Protein sequence: CASSPPGRWGYTF.

This clone was seen a single time. The chain uses TRBV19 and TRBJ1-1, with D uncertain. Germline V gives CDR1 LNHDA, CDR2 SQIVND (reference sequence). Trimming removed 5 bases at V and 4 bases at J, with 11 bases between. The CDR3 totals 13 residues. CDR3 nucleotides: TGTGCCAGTAGTGGTACACTACTCACTGAAGCTTTCTTT. It is translated as CASSGTLLTEAFF. Looking up the rest from reference TRBV19 and TRBJ1-1 gives the full variable domain: DGGITQSPKYLFRKEGQNVTLSCEQNLNHDAMYWYRQDPGQGLRLIYYSQIVNDFQKGDIAEGYSVSREKKESFPLTVTSAQKNPTAFYLCASSGTLLTEAFFGQGTRLTVV.

The chain employs TRBV5-5 and TRBJ2-5, with D uncertain. Germline lookup yields CDR1 SGHKS and CDR2 YYEKEE (reference sequence). Between the trimmed V and J ends, which lost 0 bases and 7 bases, there was a span of 13 bases. The CDR3 is 14 amino acids. CDR3 nucleotide sequence: TGTGCCAGCAGCTTGGACTACTCCACGGCGACCCAGTACTTC. This translates into CASSLDYSTATQYF.

The rearrangement uses TRBV28 and TRBJ2-7; 12 bases align to TRBD2. CDR1 and CDR2 (germline): MDHEN, SYDVKM. With 2 bases clipped from V and 1 base from J, the junction kept 12 bases outside the gene matches. The length of the CDR3 is 19 residues. The CDR3 sequence is CASSLRPGLAGGGSYEQYF. CDR3 sequence (DNA): TGTGCCAGCAGTTTACGCCCGGGACTAGCGGGCGGGGGATCCTACGAGCAGTACTTC.

The chain recombines TRBV19 with TRBJ1-2, with D possibly TRBD1 on 6 matching bases. Germline V lookup: CDR1 LNHDA, CDR2 SQIVND (reference sequence). This CDR3 contains 14 residues. The V end was cut by 6 bases, the J end by 7 bases, with 18 bases between. The CDR3 protein is CASSEQGSSGGYTF. CDR3 sequence (DNA): TGTGCCAGTAGCGAACAGGGAAGTAGTGGTGGCTACACCTTC.

The V gene is TRBV12-5, the J gene TRBJ2-7, with 8 bases aligning to TRBD2. The length of the CDR3 is 14 residues. Germline lookup yields CDR1 LGHNT and CDR2 FRNRAP. The V and J ends lost 7 bases and 5 bases, in that order; junction bases with no gene match: 10. Here the CDR3 reads CASALGLAGDEQYF. The CDR3 DNA is TGTGCTAGTGCCTTGGGGCTAGCGGGTGACGAGCAGTACTTC.

The chain is built from TRBV21-1 and TRBJ2-1; TRBD2 was called by the table and not checked on the DNA. TRBV21-1 is annotated as a pseudogene. The CDR3 is made up of 17 amino acids. CDR3 sequence: CASTHRLASGTWSEQFF. CDR3 nucleotide sequence: TGTGCCAGCACCCACCGACTAGCGAGTGGGACCTGGAGTGAGCAGTTCTTC.

This sequence joins TRBV6-6 and TRBJ1-1; D remains ambiguous. This CDR3 is 14 amino acids long. Germline CDR1 MNHNY, CDR2 SVGAGI (reference sequence). The ends were cut back, 0 bases at V and 1 base at J, with 6 bases in the middle. The CDR3 DNA reads as TGTGCCAGCAGTTACTCAGAGGGGAACACTGAAGCTTTCTTT. Its translation is CASSYSEGNTEAFF.

For this clone: At one end, the junction sequence differs from germline, possibly due to a read error. This sequence joins TRBV7-7 and TRBJ2-1; D not certain. The CDR3 runs to 13 residues. CDR1 and CDR2 from the germline V gene are SSHAT and FNYEAQ (reference sequence). CDR3: CASSLARFNEQFF. CDR3 DNA: TGTGCTAGCAGCTTGGCTAGGTTCAATGAGCAGTTCTTC. Looking up the rest from reference TRBV7-7 and TRBJ2-1 gives the full variable domain: GAGVSQSPRYKVTKRGQDVTLRCDPISSHATLYWYQQALGQGPEFLTYFNYEAQPDKSGLPSDRFSAERPEGSISTLTIQRTEQRDSAMYRCASSLARFNEQFFGPGTRLTVL.

This chain links TRBV27 with TRBJ1-2; 11 bases map to TRBD1. The CDR3 consists of 16 residues. Per germline, CDR1 MNHEY and CDR2 SMNVEV (reference sequence). V was pared by 6 bases and J by 2 bases, with 8 bases of the junction left unmatched. The CDR3 region has the DNA TGTGCCAGCAGCCCCGCCGGACAGGGGGCGAACTATGGCTACACCTTC. It is translated as CASSPAGQGANYGYTF.

This chain links TRBV4-2 with TRBJ2-5; 16 bases map to TRBD2. In germline, CDR1 is LGHNA, CDR2 YNFKEQ. The V and J ends lost 4 bases and 5 bases, in that order; junction bases with no gene match: 7. CDR3 size: 17 residues. The CDR3 sequence: CASSPGTSGRALETQYF. In nucleotides, the CDR3 is TGTGCCAGCAGCCCCGGGACTAGCGGGAGGGCCCTGGAGACCCAGTACTTC.

The CDR3: CSVLREVDTEAFF. The CDR3 nucleotides are TGCAGCGTATTAAGGGAGGTGGACACTGAAGCTTTCTTT. The V and J genes are TRBV29-1 and TRBJ1-1; D unclear. Trimming removed 6 bases at V and 3 bases at J, with 14 bases between. CDR3 length: 13 residues. In germline, CDR1 is SQVTM, CDR2 ANQGSEA.

The chain carries TRBV28 and TRBJ1-2; D might be TRBD1 (6 bases). V lost 2 bases to trimming and J lost 4 bases, with 11 bases between them. This CDR3 region has 14 residues. Germline assignment: CDR1 MDHEN and CDR2 SYDVKM. CDR3 coding DNA: TGTGCCAGCAGTTTAGTCCCAGGGGCCTATGGCTACACCTTC. It encodes CASSLVPGAYGYTF.

The V call is TRBV30, the J call TRBJ2-3, with D possibly matching TRBD1 (6 bases). CDR1 is GTSNPN, CDR2 SVGIG, per germline (reference sequence). The V and J ends lost 3 bases and 1 base respectively, with 14 bases between them. CDR3 size: 15 residues. In DNA form, the CDR3 reads TGTGCCTGGAGAACACCCAACAGGGGCACAGATACGCAGTATTTT. It specifies CAWRTPNRGTDTQYF.

This chain's CDR3 is CSASTRPYGYTF. The DNA for the CDR3 is TGCAGTGCTAGTACCAGGCCCTATGGCTACACCTTC. The chain uses TRBV20-1 and TRBJ1-2; D is ambiguous. This CDR3 region has 12 residues. Germline CDR1 is DFQATT and CDR2 is SNEGSKA (reference sequence). V lost 3 bases to trimming and J lost 4 bases, with 9 bases between them.

V and J are TRBV7-9 and TRBJ1-3; the D gene is possibly TRBD1 (6 bases). CDR1 and CDR2 from the germline V gene are SEHNR and FQNEAQ (reference sequence). V was cut by 1 base and J by 0 bases, with 10 bases left in between. CDR3 size: 16 residues. The CDR3 coding sequence is TGTGCCAGCAGCTTAGTTCAGGGGTTCTCTGGAAACACCATATATTTT. It specifies CASSLVQGFSGNTIYF. Full variable domain (missing parts from reference TRBV7-9 and TRBJ1-3): DTGVSQNPRHKITKRGQNVTFRCDPISEHNRLYWYRQTLGQGPEFLTYFQNEAQLEKSRLLSDRFSAERPKGSFSTLEIQRTEQGDSAMYLCASSLVQGFSGNTIYFGEGSWLTVV.

The J gene is TRBJ1-5, the V gene TRBV5-1; D may be TRBD1 (6 bases). Germline CDR1 SGHRS, CDR2 YFSETQ. The CDR3 covers 14 residues. Trimming pared 0 bases from V and 5 bases from J, leaving 9 bases between. The CDR3 sequence: CASSLGAGDQPQHF. CDR3 in DNA: TGCGCCAGCAGCTTGGGGGCAGGGGATCAGCCCCAGCATTTT.

Here the CDR3 reads CASSIGAGMNSPLHF. As DNA, the CDR3 is TGTGCCAGTAGTATAGGGGCAGGGATGAATTCACCCCTCCACTTT. The rearrangement joins TRBV19 to TRBJ1-6; maybe TRBD1 (5 bases). V was shortened by 1 base and J by 7 bases, with 11 bases between the two germline ends. This CDR3 spans 15 amino acids. The germline V gene encodes CDR1 LNHDA and CDR2 SQIVND (reference sequence).

This chain connects TRBV28 to TRBJ1-5, with 7 nucleotides matching TRBD1. The CDR3 is 19 residues long. J lost 0 bases, V lost 3 bases, and 14 bases had no gene match. Germline V gene data show CDR1 as MDHEN and CDR2 as SYDVKM. This CDR3 reads CASSLAYRGRYFSNQPQHF. CDR3 in DNA: TGTGCCAGCAGTTTGGCTTACAGGGGTAGATATTTTAGCAATCAGCCCCAGCATTTT.